This T cell receptor beta chain was retrieved from a study of radiotherapy plus CTLA-4 blockade in lung cancer. Study-wide points: An expansion of tumor-derived TCR clones occurred in blood after radiotherapy plus ipilimumab.

Chemo-refractory metastatic non-small-cell lung cancer patients were treated with focal radiation plus CTLA-4 blockade with ipilimumab. This clone occurred a few times. Its antigen remains unidentified. TCRdb's copy holds only in-frame clones and misses some; the assay was immunoSEQ multiplex PCR. The sample contains some 66,000 clones, around 81% of which appear only once. The V gene lost 2 bases and the J gene lost 4 bases, with 5 bases spanning the gap. The CDR3 is made up of 13 amino acids. CDR1 is LNHDA and CDR2 is SQIVND in the germline V gene (reference sequence). The rearrangement joins TRBV19 to TRBJ2-2; D gene ambiguous. This TCR was recovered from a human donor with non-small cell lung cancer who had a partial response to radiotherapy plus ipilimumab. Source: peripheral blood, taken from a patient treated with radiotherapy plus ipilimumab. In nucleotides, the CDR3 is TGTGCCAGTAGTATAACAATCACCGGGGAGCTGTTTTTT. Protein sequence: CASSITITGELFF.